Below, 18 T cell receptor beta chains from the same sample are listed, as sequenced in a study of human T cells and chemical hapten exposure. The sample's time point: patch test 1, 2 weeks after DPC sensitization. Documented treatment: therapeutic diphenylcyclopropenone sensitization with weekly scalp DPC. TCRdb reanalysed the RACE reads using MiXCR and keeps one entry per CDR3 protein. This table holds around 52,000 distinct CDR3 sequences, 9.3% found once. The specimen was whole blood, collected in connection with sensitization to the hapten diphenylcyclopropenone (DPC). The receptors derive from a woman in her thirties or forties with alopecia areata. Some clones in this sample may be carry-over from other donors' samples.

This clonotype was detected only a few times. The chain uses TRBV2 and TRBJ1-2, with D hard to call. Per germline, CDR1 SNHLY and CDR2 FYNNEI. The CDR3 runs to 12 residues. V lost 10 bases and J 0 bases, leaving 9 bases between the germline ends. This CDR3 reads CATVQTNYGYTF. CDR3 DNA sequence: TGTGCCACCGTGCAAACTAACTATGGCTACACCTTC.

This clonotype was recorded many times. V usage is TRBV29-1 and J usage is TRBJ1-2; the D is unclear. With 6 bases removed from V and 6 bases from J, the gap between germline ends came to 14 bases. The CDR3 has 12 residues. CDR1 is SQVTM and CDR2 is ANQGSEA in the germline V gene. CDR3 protein: CSVDRIGDGYTF. CDR3 in DNA: TGCAGCGTGGACCGTATCGGGGATGGCTACACCTTC.

The genes are TRBV14 and TRBJ2-5; D not resolved. CDR1 SGHDN and CDR2 FVKESK come from the germline V gene. CDR3 length equals 15 residues. The V and J ends lost 1 base and 1 base respectively, with 10 bases between them. CDR3 amino acids: CASSQGVAAQETQYF. The CDR3 nucleotides are TGTGCCAGCAGCCAAGGTGTTGCGGCCCAAGAGACCCAGTACTTC. The variable domain in full, with the rest retrieved from reference TRBV14 and TRBJ2-5, is EAGVTQFPSHSVIEKGQTVTLRCDPISGHDNLYWYRRVMGKEIKFLLHFVKESKQDESGMPNNRFLAERTGGTYSTLKVQPAELEDSGVYFCASSQGVAAQETQYFGPGTRLLVL.

The chain joins TRBV19 to TRBJ2-7, with D possibly TRBD1 on 5 matching bases. Germline CDR1 is LNHDA and CDR2 is SQIVND (reference sequence). The CDR3 is 15 residues long. The germline V and J ends were trimmed by 1 base and 1 base, with 11 bases remaining between them. CDR3 nucleotides: TGTGCCAGTAGTATAGGGGGCCTTACTTCCTACGAGCAGTACTTC. Translated, it gives CASSIGGLTSYEQYF.

This clonotype was counted at least ten times. The V and J genes are TRBV27 and TRBJ1-1, with D possibly matching TRBD1 (6 bases). In germline, CDR1 is MNHEY, CDR2 SMNVEV (reference sequence). The CDR3 consists of 15 residues. V shed 4 bases and J shed 2 bases, with 14 bases lying between them. CDR3 sequence reads: CASSSYRDVNTEAFF. CDR3 DNA: TGTGCCAGCAGTTCCTACAGGGACGTCAACACTGAAGCTTTCTTT.

At least ten counts were recorded for this clonotype. V gene TRBV12-3 or TRBV12-4 combines with J gene TRBJ1-5; 7 nucleotides align to TRBD1. V gave up 3 bases and J gave up 2 bases; unmatched junction bases: 13. The CDR3 contains 18 residues. Here the CDR3 reads CASSFMAGGAKGNQPQHF. The CDR3 DNA reads TGTGCCAGCAGTTTTATGGCAGGGGGAGCTAAGGGCAATCAGCCCCAGCATTTT.

There are many counts of this clonotype. V usage is TRBV7-6 and J usage is TRBJ2-7; D possibly corresponds to TRBD2 (6 bases). The CDR3 is 14 amino acids. Trimming took off 1 base at V and 6 bases at J, with 13 bases between the two ends. Germline V gene lookup returns CDR1 SGHVS and CDR2 FNYEAQ. CDR3 loop: CASSLGLAGSEQYF. The CDR3, as DNA: TGTGCCAGCAGCTTAGGACTGGCGGGATCCGAGCAGTACTTC.

The sample holds many counts of this clonotype. The chain joins TRBV7-9 to TRBJ1-1, with D possibly matching TRBD1 (5 bases). The CDR3 has 16 residues. Trimming pared 3 bases from V and 2 bases from J, leaving 16 bases between. From germline, CDR1 is SEHNR and CDR2 FQNEAQ (reference sequence). This CDR3 reads CASSLILGVVNTEAFF. In nucleotides, the CDR3 is TGTGCCAGCAGCTTGATACTAGGGGTAGTAAACACTGAAGCTTTCTTT.

The chain uses TRBV20-1 and TRBJ2-6; D is undetermined. V lost 2 bases to trimming and J lost 0 bases, with 20 bases between them. This CDR3 has 19 amino acids. Germline V CDR1 and CDR2: DFQATT, SNEGSKA (reference sequence). CDR3 protein: CSARSYLGPDDSGANVLTF. CDR3 in DNA: TGCAGTGCTAGATCTTACCTTGGGCCGGATGACTCTGGGGCCAACGTCCTGACTTTC.

This clonotype was seen repeatedly, ten times or more. The chain carries TRBV3-1 and TRBJ1-6, with 10 nucleotides matching TRBD1. This CDR3 region has 17 residues. Unmatched junction bases numbered 13, after V lost 4 bases and J lost 10 bases. Germline V gene sequence: CDR1 LGHDT, CDR2 YNNKEL (reference sequence). This CDR3 is CASSRDRGSMRDSPLHF. CDR3 nucleotides: TGTGCCAGCAGCCGGGACAGGGGATCAATGCGAGACTCACCCCTCCACTTT.

This clonotype was recorded a few times. The chain carries TRBV27 and TRBJ2-1; weak D call: TRBD1 (5 bases). CDR3 length: 13 residues. V lost 2 bases and J lost 5, with 7 bases in between. Germline CDR1 reads MNHEY; CDR2 reads SMNVEV (reference sequence). This CDR3 reads CASSLAGNNEQFF. The CDR3 region has the DNA TGTGCCAGCAGTTTAGCAGGGAACAATGAGCAGTTCTTC.

This clonotype was detected many times. This chain links TRBV7-2 with TRBJ1-2; a weak D match, TRBD1 (5 bases). V dropped 1 base and J dropped 0 bases, with 9 bases sitting between them. The CDR3 consists of 15 residues. Germline V gene sequence: CDR1 SGHTA, CDR2 FQGNSA. The CDR3 is CASSLDAGSNYGYTF. CDR3 nucleotides: TGTGCCAGCAGCTTAGACGCAGGGTCTAACTATGGCTACACCTTC.

The J gene is TRBJ2-5, the V gene TRBV29-1, with D maybe TRBD2 (5 bases). Trimming took 0 bases from V and 8 from J, leaving 16 bases between them. In germline, CDR1 is SQVTM, CDR2 ANQGSEA. This CDR3 is 14 amino acids long. This chain's CDR3 is CSVEDLASRATQYF. DNA for the CDR3: TGCAGCGTTGAAGATCTAGCTAGCAGAGCAACCCAGTACTTC.

This clonotype has ten or more counts. The chain has TRBV29-1 and TRBJ2-1; a weak D match, TRBD2 (7 bases). The V gene lost 8 bases and the J gene lost 4 bases, with 27 bases spanning the gap. CDR3 length equals 17 residues. The germline CDR1 and CDR2 sequences are SQVTM and ANQGSEA. The CDR3 DNA reads TGCAGCTCTCCCGGGACTCTCGGGGGAGGGGGTTACAATGAGCAGTTCTTC. Its translation is CSSPGTLGGGGYNEQFF.

At least ten counts were recorded for this clonotype. The V call is TRBV7-3, the J call TRBJ2-1; perhaps TRBD1 as D (5 bases). Germline loops: CDR1 SGHTA, CDR2 FQGTGA. This CDR3 spans 13 amino acids. Trimming removed 8 bases from V and 5 bases from J, with 13 bases in between. The CDR3 DNA sequence: TGTGCCAGCGCTTTGTGGGGCAACAATGAGCAGTTCTTC. Residues: CASALWGNNEQFF.

This clonotype was seen repeatedly, ten times or more. For the CDR3, the DNA is TGTGCCAGCAGCCTAAGCGGCGGGGCAGAGACCCAGTACTTC. This sequence encodes CASSLSGGAETQYF. The chain is built from TRBV3-1 and TRBJ2-5, with D perhaps TRBD2 (6 bases). From germline, CDR1 is LGHDT and CDR2 YNNKEL (reference sequence). The CDR3 contains 14 residues. V was shortened by 4 bases and J by 4 bases, with 13 bases between the two germline ends.

This clonotype was found many times. This chain connects TRBV7-9 to TRBJ2-3; 11 nucleotides line up with TRBD2. The germline gives CDR1 SEHNR, CDR2 FQNEAQ (reference sequence). V was clipped by 5 bases and J by 2 bases; unmatched bases: 6. The CDR3 is 16 amino acids. The CDR3 DNA reads TGTGCCAGCAGCCCGGCGGGACTAGCGGACACAGATACGCAGTATTTT. Protein product: CASSPAGLADTDTQYF.

This clonotype occurred a few times. The chain combines TRBV3-1 with TRBJ1-2; 7 bases are a match to TRBD1. The junction had 13 bases not matched to a gene; V was cut back by 7 bases and J by 2 bases. The CDR3 extends over 16 amino acids. Germline CDR1 is LGHDT and CDR2 is YNNKEL (reference sequence). The CDR3 loop is CASTLGTAKLNYGYTF. CDR3 coding DNA: TGTGCCAGCACCCTAGGGACAGCCAAGCTAAACTATGGCTACACCTTC.